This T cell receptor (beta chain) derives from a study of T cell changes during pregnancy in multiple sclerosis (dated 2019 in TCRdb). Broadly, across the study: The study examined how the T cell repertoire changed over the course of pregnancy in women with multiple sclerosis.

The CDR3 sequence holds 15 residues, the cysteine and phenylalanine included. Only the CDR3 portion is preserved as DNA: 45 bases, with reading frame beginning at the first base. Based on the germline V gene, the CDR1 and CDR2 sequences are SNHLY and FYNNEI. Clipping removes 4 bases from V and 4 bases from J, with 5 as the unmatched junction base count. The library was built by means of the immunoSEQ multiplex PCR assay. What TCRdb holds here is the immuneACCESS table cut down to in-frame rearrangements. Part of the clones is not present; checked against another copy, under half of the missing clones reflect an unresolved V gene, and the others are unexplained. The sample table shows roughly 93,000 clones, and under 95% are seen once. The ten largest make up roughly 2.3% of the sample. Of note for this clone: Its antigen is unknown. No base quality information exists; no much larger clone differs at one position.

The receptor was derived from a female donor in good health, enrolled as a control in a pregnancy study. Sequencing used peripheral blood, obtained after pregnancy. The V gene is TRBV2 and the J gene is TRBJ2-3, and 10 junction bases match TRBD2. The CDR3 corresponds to CASSVSGGVSDTQYF. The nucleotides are TGTGCCAGCAGTGTCAGCGGGGGGGTATCAGATACGCAGTATTTT.